A selection of T cell receptor beta chains follows, all from one sample in a study of radiotherapy plus CTLA-4 blockade in lung cancer. TCRdb's table, derived via immunoSEQ multiplex PCR, lists solely in-frame clones and lacks some. Counted here are about 49,000 clones, 85% occurring once; the ten biggest clones make up around 30%. This specimen consisted of peripheral blood, obtained from a patient treated with radiotherapy plus ipilimumab. Receptors originate from a human donor with non-small cell lung cancer whose response to radiotherapy plus ipilimumab could not be evaluated. Each CDR3 is given with its conserved first and last residue. D genes are given only for firm matches. Size is omitted from some rows. Given values are once, few, many or a class for expanded clones.

V gene,D gene,J gene,clone size,CDR3 DNA,CDR3 protein
TRBV9,.,TRBJ1-2,.,TGTGCCAGCAGCGTATGGTCGGGGGGCGCACCTGGTGGCTACACCTTC,CASSVWSGGAPGGYTF
TRBV14,.,TRBJ1-2,.,TGTGCCAGCAGCCAGGGAAAGGCGGAGACCGGGACACACTATGGCTACACCTTC,CASSQGKAETGTHYGYTF
TRBV14,TRBD1,TRBJ2-7,.,TGTGCCAGCAGCGTAATAGGGGGCGCCTATGACGAGCAGTACTTC,CASSVIGGAYDEQYF
TRBV28,TRBD1,TRBJ1-1,.,TGTGCCAGCAGCCGGACAGGGGGGACCATGAACACTGAAGCTTTCTTT,CASSRTGGTMNTEAFF
TRBV6-5,.,TRBJ2-7,.,TGTGCCAGCAGTTACTCGGGGACAAACTCCTACGAGCAGTACTTC,CASSYSGTNSYEQYF
TRBV9,.,TRBJ1-5,.,TGTGCCAGCAGCGTAGGGCAGGGGATATATCAGCCCCAGCATTTT,CASSVGQGIYQPQHF
TRBV7-9,TRBD1,TRBJ1-2,.,TGTGCCAGCAGCTCGGGACAGGGTGAGAGTGGCTACACCTTC,CASSSGQGESGYTF
TRBV4-1,.,TRBJ2-4,.,TGCGCCAGCAGCCAAGAAACCGGGTACATAGGCATTCAGTACTTC,CASSQETGYIGIQYF
TRBV29-1,TRBD2,TRBJ2-2,.,TGCAGCGTTGGGACTAGCGGGAGTTCCACCGGGGAGCTGTTTTTT,CSVGTSGSSTGELFF
TRBV4-3,.,TRBJ1-1,.,TGCGCCAGCAGCCAAGAACCCAGGGGGAACACTGAAGCTTTCTTT,CASSQEPRGNTEAFF
TRBV10-3,.,TRBJ1-1,.,TGTGCCATCAGTGAGTCGAATCGGGGATCAGTCACTGAAGCTTTCTTT,CAISESNRGSVTEAFF
TRBV28,TRBD1,TRBJ2-4,.,TGTGCCAGCAGTGAATCGGGACAGGGCAGATACATTCAGTACTTC,CASSESGQGRYIQYF
TRBV30,TRBD1,TRBJ2-3,few,TGTGCCTGGAGTGGGGACAGGGACCCCTCCTTCAGCACAGATACGCAGTATTTT,CAWSGDRDPSFSTDTQYF
TRBV28,TRBD1,TRBJ1-4,.,TGTGCCAGCAGTTTTCAGCCCGGGACAGGGGACGAAAAACTGTTTTTT,CASSFQPGTGDEKLFF
TRBV7-3,TRBD1,TRBJ2-6,.,TGTGCCAGCAGCTCCTCCGGGACAGGGGGCTCTGGGGCCAACGTCCTGACTTTC,CASSSSGTGGSGANVLTF
TRBV28,TRBD2,TRBJ2-1,.,TGTGCCAGCACTGCGGGAGGGTTTCTAGCGGGGACCAAAATATATAATGAGCAGTTCTTC,CASTAGGFLAGTKIYNEQFF
TRBV10-3,.,TRBJ2-3,once,TGTGCCATCAGTCTTACTGCGACAGATACGCAGTATTTT,CAISLTATDTQYF
TRBV19,TRBD2,TRBJ2-1,.,TGTGCCAGTAGTTCCGGACTAGCGGGATTCGTAACCTACAATGAGCAGTTCTTC,CASSSGLAGFVTYNEQFF
TRBV29-1,TRBD2,TRBJ2-3,.,TGCAGCGTGTCAAGCGGGACGGTCACAGATACGCAGTATTTT,CSVSSGTVTDTQYF
TRBV9,TRBD1,TRBJ2-7,.,TGTGCCAGCAGCGTAGGCGGGACAGGGACCTACGAGCAGTACTTC,CASSVGGTGTYEQYF
TRBV2,TRBD1,TRBJ1-1,.,TGTGCCAGCAGAAGGGACAGTAGGAACACTGAAGCTTTCTTT,CASRRDSRNTEAFF
TRBV5-1,.,TRBJ1-5,.,TGCGCCAGCAGCCCACAGGGTGGGCGCAATCAGCCCCAGCATTTT,CASSPQGGRNQPQHF
TRBV7-2,TRBD2,TRBJ2-1,.,TGTGCCAGCAGCTTAGGCGGGAGGGCATACAATGAGCAGTTCTTC,CASSLGGRAYNEQFF
TRBV4-2,TRBD1,TRBJ1-5,few,TGTGCCAGCAGTAAGGGGGACAGGGGGTATAGCAATCAGCCCCAGCATTTT,CASSKGDRGYSNQPQHF
TRBV9,TRBD1,TRBJ1-2,.,TGTGCCAGCAGCGACGGGACAGGGGTTTTCTATGGCTACACCTTC,CASSDGTGVFYGYTF
TRBV25-1,.,TRBJ1-3,.,TGTGCCAGCAGTGAGCGTGGGGCGTCTGGAAACACCATATATTTT,CASSERGASGNTIYF
TRBV7-9,TRBD1,TRBJ1-2,.,TGTGCCAGCAGCCTAGGGGGCCGAGGCTACACCTTC,CASSLGGRGYTF
TRBV7-3,TRBD1,TRBJ2-1,.,TGTGCCAGCAGCTCGACAGGGCTCAATGAGCAGTTCTTC,CASSSTGLNEQFF
TRBV7-9,.,TRBJ1-2,.,TGTGCCAGCAGCTCGCAGGGCAATACAGGTGACTATGGCTACACCTTC,CASSSQGNTGDYGYTF
TRBV5-1,.,TRBJ2-1,.,TGCGCCAGCAGCTACCAAACAGGGAGCTCCTACAATGAGCAGTTCTTC,CASSYQTGSSYNEQFF
TRBV6-1,TRBD1,TRBJ2-7,.,TGTGCCAGCAGGGTCGGACAGGGGACCTCCTACGAGCAGTACTTC,CASRVGQGTSYEQYF
TRBV5-1,.,TRBJ2-7,.,TGCGCCAGCAGCTCCGGGACGGGAGCCTACGAGCAGTACTTC,CASSSGTGAYEQYF
TRBV11-2,TRBD2,TRBJ2-7,.,TGTGCCAGCAGCTTGGCGACTAGCGGGATCGAGCAGTACTTC,CASSLATSGIEQYF
TRBV28,.,TRBJ1-1,.,TGTGCCAGCAGTTTATCGGCGGAGAACACTGAAGCTTTCTTT,CASSLSAENTEAFF
TRBV28,.,TRBJ1-5,.,TGTGCCAGCAGTTTATCCGACAGTTATCAGCCCCAGCATTTT,CASSLSDSYQPQHF
TRBV28,.,TRBJ1-2,.,TGTGCCAGCACCCAAAGCGGGGACTATGGCTACACCTTC,CASTQSGDYGYTF
TRBV27,TRBD1,TRBJ2-7,once,TGTGCCAGCAGTTTGGTGGGACAGTCCTACGAGCAGTACTTC,CASSLVGQSYEQYF
TRBV6-6,.,TRBJ2-7,.,TGTGCCAGCAGAGAGGGGGACATGGTACCCTACGAGCAGTACTTC,CASREGDMVPYEQYF
TRBV6-1,.,TRBJ2-7,.,TGTGCCAGCAGTGAACAGGGCTCCTACGAGCAGTACTTC,CASSEQGSYEQYF
TRBV29-1,.,TRBJ2-7,.,TGCAGCGTTGAAGATTGGGGCAGGGTGCACTTC,CSVEDWGRVHF